This T cell receptor (beta chain) was observed in a study of T cells in Graves' hyperthyroidism and ophthalmopathy. Study-wide results and caveats: Expanded thyroid clonotypes (above 0.001) were mostly also found in blood.

Pregnant or lactating patients were excluded, as were those with uncontrolled infection or other autoimmune disease. Diagnoses used clinical symptoms, serum thyroxine and TRAb, thyroid ultrasound and orbital computed tomography. Researchers amplified the TCR beta CDR3 regions from RNA transcripts. HTBI primers were the set used in a first-round RT-PCR of the TCR CDR3. MiXCR was run by TCRdb on the multiplex PCR reads, yielding one entry per CDR3 protein. The sample includes fewer than 750,000 distinct CDR3 sequences, more than 45% seen only once; the top ten take approximately 8.4%. This clonotype has at least ten counts. Its antigen remains unidentified. J lost 2 bases, V lost 4 bases, and 6 bases had no gene match. The CDR3 extends over 15 amino acids. CDR1 and CDR2 from the germline V gene are MNHNS and SASEGT.

The chain joins TRBV6-1 to TRBJ1-1; TRBD1 matches at 8 bases. Sequenced sample: peripheral blood or thyroid tissue (not recorded which). The origin of this receptor is a woman aged 18-29 years with Graves' hyperthyroidism. The CDR3 DNA sequence: TGTGCCAGCAGTGGGACAGGGTCAGGCAACACTGAAGCTTTCTTT. Its protein is CASSGTGSGNTEAFF.